This T cell receptor beta chain was found in a study of CD8 T cells in Susac syndrome. When the RNA was reverse transcribed, random hexamers were used with an input of roughly 0.5 to 1 ug. TCRdb reprocessed the immunoSEQ multiplex PCR reads with MiXCR, giving one entry per CDR3 protein. The table includes about 130,000 distinct CDR3 sequences, just under 95% detected once. The CDR3 is made up of 15 amino acids. V was shortened by 2 bases and J by 2 bases, with 11 bases between the two germline ends. Germline V CDR1 and CDR2: KGHSY, FQNENV. Sequenced material: CD4+ T cells from PBMCs. The source of this sequence is a human donor in good health. The chain employs TRBV16 and TRBJ2-3; D is possibly TRBD1 (5 bases). The CDR3 nucleotides read TGTGCCAGCAGCCAAGGGGCAGGAGACACAGATACGCAGTATTTT. Translating gives CASSQGAGDTDTQYF.